This TCR beta chain was obtained from a study of CD8+ T cells in alopecia areata. Study at large: C3H/HeJ graft donors with spontaneous alopecia, aged 6-12 months, supplied skin that was transplanted onto female C3H/HeJ mice aged roughly 7-11 weeks.

Cells from pooled cutaneous lymph nodes were sorted by CD4, CD8alpha, NKG2D, NKG2ACE and other markers. Comment on this clone: Its antigen is not identified. Each gene name is a mouse one. Read data end 4 residues before the CDR3 end; the end is taken from the germline J gene.

Study outcomes and limitations: Especially in alopecia totalis/universalis, lesional scalp showed greater clonality than normal scalp did. Sequencing of scalp tissue also captures the resident alphabeta T cells of normal skin.

CDR3 length: 15 residues. In germline, CDR1 is NNHDY, CDR2 SYVADS. Trimming cost V 5 bases and J 3 bases, with 14 bases left between them. Extraction of RNA preceded its reverse transcription into cDNA, which served as the sequencing template. The repertoire was sequenced with immunoSEQ multiplex PCR; TCRdb's copy has only in-frame clones and lacks some. The sample presents more than 250,000 clones, none singletons. The chain is built from TRBV13-3 and TRBJ2-2; a possible D gene is TRBD2 (6 bases). This receptor was taken from a C3H/HeJ mouse with alopecia areata. As its MHC haplotype, the strain has H2-k. Sequencing used CD4+ T cells sorted from a lymph node. Partial CDR3 DNA: TGTGCCAGCAGAAACCGGGACTTATACACCGGG. It translates to CASRNRDLYTG. The full CDR3 protein reads CASRNRDLYTGQLYF.